The 2 T cell receptor beta chains listed next were all sequenced from one sample in a study of OX40 agonist ivuxolimab in advanced cancers. Generated by immunoSEQ multiplex PCR, the TCRdb table keeps only in-frame clones and is missing some. This table has about 19,000 clones, around four fifths appearing once. Sample: CD4+ or CD8+ T cells sorted from blood, taken in a trial of the OX40 agonist ivuxolimab. All receptors come from an adult with an advanced solid tumor such as melanoma, head and neck, liver or kidney cancer.

This clone was counted at least ten times. The CDR3 coding sequence is TGTGCCAGCAGCCAGCTAGGGGGCATGTCCTACGAGCAGTACTTC. Its translation: CASSQLGGMSYEQYF. The genes are TRBV14 and TRBJ2-7; 7 nucleotides agree with TRBD1. CDR1 SGHDN and CDR2 FVKESK come from the germline V gene. V gave up 3 bases and J gave up 1 base; unmatched junction bases: 6. The CDR3 spans 15 residues.

The rearrangement uses TRBV19 and TRBJ2-1; a weak D match, TRBD1 (7 bases). In germline, CDR1 is LNHDA, CDR2 SQIVND (reference sequence). This CDR3 region has 16 residues. V shed 7 bases and J shed 4 bases, with 20 bases lying between them. DNA for the CDR3: TGTGCCAGTACCCAAGGGAGGCAGGGGGTTTACAATGAGCAGTTCTTC. It translates to CASTQGRQGVYNEQFF.